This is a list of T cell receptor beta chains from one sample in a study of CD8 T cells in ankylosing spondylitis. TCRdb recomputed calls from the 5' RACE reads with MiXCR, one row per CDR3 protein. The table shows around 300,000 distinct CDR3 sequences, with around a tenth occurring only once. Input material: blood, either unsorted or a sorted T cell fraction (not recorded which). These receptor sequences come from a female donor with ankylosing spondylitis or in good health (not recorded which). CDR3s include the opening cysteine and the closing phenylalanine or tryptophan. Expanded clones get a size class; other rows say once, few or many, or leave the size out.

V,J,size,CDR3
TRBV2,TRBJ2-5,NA,CASNTARQETQYF
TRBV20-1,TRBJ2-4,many,CSATGLPEGNIQYF
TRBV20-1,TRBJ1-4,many,CSAPESLLRSGEKLFF
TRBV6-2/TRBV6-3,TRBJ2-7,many,CASSFRHLGPYEQYF
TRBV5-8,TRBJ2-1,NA,CASSLKAINEQFF
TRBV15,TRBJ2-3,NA,CATSRPALDTQYF
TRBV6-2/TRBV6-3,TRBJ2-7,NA,CASTMDGGSGAEQYF
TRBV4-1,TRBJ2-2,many,CASSQAGGATGELFF
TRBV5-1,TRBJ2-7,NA,CASSWDRVQDEQYF
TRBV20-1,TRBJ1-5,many,CSARPSAGVFYSNQPQHF
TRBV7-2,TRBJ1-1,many,CASSEQGLNTEAFF
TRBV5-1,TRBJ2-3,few,CASSLETGHTDTQYF
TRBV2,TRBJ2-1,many,CASSPRGRNAYNEQFF
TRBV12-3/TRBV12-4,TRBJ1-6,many,CASSYGQGGSPLHF
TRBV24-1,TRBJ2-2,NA,CATRGWGNTGELFF
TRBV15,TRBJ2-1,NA,CATSRDPRRTSGPYNEQFF
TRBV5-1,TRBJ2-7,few,CASSLAHQNYEQYF
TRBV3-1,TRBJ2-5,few,CASSPPSGGVQRTQYF
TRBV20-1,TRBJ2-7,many,CSASVLGGTGLGNEQYF
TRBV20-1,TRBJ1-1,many,CSAPSGPGTEAFF
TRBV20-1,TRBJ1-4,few,CSAHDRNALEKLFF
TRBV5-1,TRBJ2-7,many,CASSLSRNSYEQYF
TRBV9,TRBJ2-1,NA,CASSAASGTRYNEQFF
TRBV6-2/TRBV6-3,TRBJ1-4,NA,CASTSGDATNEKLFF
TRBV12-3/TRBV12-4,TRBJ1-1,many,CASSDRVNTEAFF
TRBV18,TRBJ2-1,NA,CASSPPSGTSYNEQFF
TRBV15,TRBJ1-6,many,CATGGRSRNSPLHF
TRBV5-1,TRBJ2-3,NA,CASSPDRAGDTQYF
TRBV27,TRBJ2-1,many,CASSSHLTGMEEQFF
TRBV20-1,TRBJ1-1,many,CSARGTGTPTNTEAFF
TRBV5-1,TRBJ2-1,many,CASSEYRDNEQFF
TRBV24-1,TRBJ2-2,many,CATSDHGQNTGELFF
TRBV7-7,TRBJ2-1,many,CASSLDVGGNEQFF
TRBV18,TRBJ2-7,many,CASSPSPITDEQYF
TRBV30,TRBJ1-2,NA,CAWSVAGYGYTF
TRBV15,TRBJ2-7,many,CATSRGAPGGYEQYF
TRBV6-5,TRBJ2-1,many,CASSYSKGVGEQFF